A single sample is the source of the 10 T cell receptor beta chains below, sequenced in a study of early T cells in non-severe SARS-CoV-2 infection. In TCRdb, the 5' RACE reads were re-called with MiXCR into one record per CDR3 protein. The sample lists tens of thousands of distinct CDR3 sequences, 9% to 15% occurring once. This sample comprised whole blood, obtained at baseline. The receptors were sampled from an adult who was a healthcare worker with PCR-confirmed SARS-CoV-2 infection or an uninfected control (not recorded which). The donor label of this sample is uncertain.

This chain uses TRBV10-2 with TRBJ2-5, with D possibly TRBD2 on 6 matching bases. The ends were cut back, 3 bases at V and 5 bases at J, with 16 bases in the middle. The CDR3 spans 15 residues. Germline CDR1 WSHSY, CDR2 SAAADI. The DNA of the CDR3 is TGCGCCAGCAGTGATTGGACTAATCGGTGGGAGACCCAGTACTTC. This codes for CASSDWTNRWETQYF.

The genes are TRBV12-3 or TRBV12-4 and TRBJ2-5; D call uncertain. V lost 5 bases and J lost 7, with 14 bases in between. The CDR3 length is 13 residues. The CDR3 DNA is TGTGCCAGCAGTCCTTCGGGTCCGGGGACCCAGTACTTC. Protein sequence: CASSPSGPGTQYF.

This clonotype came up many times. The chain combines TRBV20-1 with TRBJ1-2; 10 nucleotides match TRBD1. The V gene's germline CDR1 is DFQATT and CDR2 SNEGSKA (reference sequence). The CDR3 has 14 residues. J lost 6 bases, V lost 1 base, and 5 bases had no gene match. The CDR3 reads CSARGFGTGDGYTF. CDR3 DNA: TGCAGTGCTAGAGGCTTCGGGACAGGGGATGGCTACACCTTC.

This clonotype was counted a single time. The chain recombines TRBV29-1 with TRBJ1-1; D remains unclear. V was pared by 6 bases and J by 4 bases, with 12 bases between. This CDR3 contains 12 residues. Germline-derived CDR1 and CDR2 are SQVTM and ANQGSEA. CDR3 coding DNA: TGCAGCGTCGCCAGACTTGTCACTGAAGCTTTCTTT. As protein: CSVARLVTEAFF.

In its sample, this clonotype was seen a few times. The chain recombines TRBV7-8 with TRBJ2-3; 7 nucleotides agree with TRBD1. CDR1 is SGHVS, CDR2 FQNEAQ, per germline. The CDR3 contains 17 residues. Trimming at V came to 3 bases and at J to 4 bases, leaving 13 bases not matched to a gene. Written as DNA, the CDR3 is TGTGCCAGCAGCTTTTCGTTTGCTTGGGGACAGTCAGATACGCAGTATTTT. Translation: CASSFSFAWGQSDTQYF.

This chain links TRBV29-1 with TRBJ2-7; D remains unclear. V was shortened by 3 bases and J by 3 bases, with 12 bases between the two germline ends. This CDR3 has 13 residues. The germline gives CDR1 SQVTM, CDR2 ANQGSEA. As DNA, the CDR3 is TGCAGCGTTGAGCAGGTAGGATACTACGAGCAGTACTTC. Its protein product is CSVEQVGYYEQYF.

This clonotype appeared many times. The V gene is TRBV7-2, the J gene TRBJ2-7, with D possibly matching TRBD2 (6 bases). The CDR3 sequence is 16 residues long. V lost 4 bases and J lost 1, with 17 bases in between. Per the germline V gene, CDR1 is SGHTA and CDR2 is FQGNSA. This CDR3 reads CASSYAGTSTSYEQYF. CDR3 coding DNA: TGTGCCAGCAGCTATGCCGGGACTTCTACTTCCTACGAGCAGTACTTC. Filled out from reference TRBV7-2 and TRBJ2-7, the complete variable domain reads GAGVSQSPSNKVTEKGKDVELRCDPISGHTALYWYRQSLGQGLEFLIYFQGNSAPDKSGLPSDRFSAERTGGSVSTLTIQRTQQEDSAVYLCASSYAGTSTSYEQYFGPGTRLTVT.

This sequence joins TRBV14 and TRBJ1-1, with 9 bases fitting TRBD1. Unmatched junction bases numbered 14, after V lost 5 bases and J lost 7 bases. Germline lookup yields CDR1 SGHDN and CDR2 FVKESK. The CDR3 has 16 amino acids. The CDR3 region is CASSLLGTGRGHEAFF. The CDR3 bases are TGTGCCAGCAGCTTACTGGGGACAGGGAGGGGACATGAAGCTTTCTTT.

This chain uses TRBV6-2 or TRBV6-3 with TRBJ2-1; D could derive from TRBD1 or TRBD2 (5 bases each). This CDR3 has 13 residues. V lost 2 bases to trimming and J lost 6 bases, with 8 bases between them. Germline CDR1 is MNHEY and CDR2 is SVGEGT. In DNA, the CDR3 is TGTGCCAGCAGTTACGGGGGTATCAATGAGCAGTTCTTC. Translation gives CASSYGGINEQFF.

The V gene is TRBV4-1, the J gene TRBJ2-7; TRBD1 might be the D (5 bases). The V gene's germline CDR1 is MGHRA and CDR2 YSYEKL. Trimming left V 4 bases short and J 3 bases short, with 16 bases between. The CDR3 consists of 15 residues. The CDR3 bases are TGCGCCAGCAGCCCTCTAGGGGAAGTTTACTACGAGCAGTACTTC. This gives the protein CASSPLGEVYYEQYF.